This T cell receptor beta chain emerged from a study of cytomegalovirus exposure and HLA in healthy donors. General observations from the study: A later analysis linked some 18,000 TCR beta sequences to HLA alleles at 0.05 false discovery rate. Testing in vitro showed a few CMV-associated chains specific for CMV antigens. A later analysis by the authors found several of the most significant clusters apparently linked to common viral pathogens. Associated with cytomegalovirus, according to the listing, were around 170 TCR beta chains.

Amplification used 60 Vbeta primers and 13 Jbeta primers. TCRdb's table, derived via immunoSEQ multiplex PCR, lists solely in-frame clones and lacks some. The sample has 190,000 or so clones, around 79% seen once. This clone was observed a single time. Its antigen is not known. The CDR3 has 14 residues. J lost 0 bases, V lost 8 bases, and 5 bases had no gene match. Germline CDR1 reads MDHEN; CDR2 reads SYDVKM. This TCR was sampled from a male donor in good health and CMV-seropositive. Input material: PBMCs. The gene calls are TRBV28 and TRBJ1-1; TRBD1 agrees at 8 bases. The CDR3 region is CASGVQGVNTEAFF. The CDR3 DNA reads TGTGCCAGCGGGGTACAGGGGGTGAACACTGAAGCTTTCTTT.